This T cell receptor (beta chain) was captured in a study of control samples from healthy donors and cancer patients. Measured with immunoSEQ multiplex PCR; TCRdb has only the in-frame clones, and not every one. The sample consists of approximately 100,000 clones, about 89% of them appearing once. This TCR was recovered from a man in his 60s with lung cancer. The sample was PBMCs.

The CDR3: CACKKRVSSYNSPLHF. The CDR3 coding sequence is TGTGCCTGTAAAAAGCGTGTTAGCTCCTATAATTCACCCCTCCACTTT. This rearrangement joins TRBV30 to TRBJ1-6; D remains ambiguous. The CDR3 is made up of 16 amino acids. The germline gives CDR1 GTSNPN, CDR2 SVGIG (reference sequence). V was shortened by 6 bases and J by 0 bases, with 15 bases between the two germline ends. The full variable domain, in which reference TRBV30 and TRBJ1-6 provide the parts outside the CDR3, is SQTIHQWPATLVQPVGSPLSLECTVEGTSNPNLYWYRQAAGRGLQLLFYSVGIGQISSEVPQNLSASRPQDRQFILSSKKLLLSDSGFYLCACKKRVSSYNSPLHFGNGTRLTVT.